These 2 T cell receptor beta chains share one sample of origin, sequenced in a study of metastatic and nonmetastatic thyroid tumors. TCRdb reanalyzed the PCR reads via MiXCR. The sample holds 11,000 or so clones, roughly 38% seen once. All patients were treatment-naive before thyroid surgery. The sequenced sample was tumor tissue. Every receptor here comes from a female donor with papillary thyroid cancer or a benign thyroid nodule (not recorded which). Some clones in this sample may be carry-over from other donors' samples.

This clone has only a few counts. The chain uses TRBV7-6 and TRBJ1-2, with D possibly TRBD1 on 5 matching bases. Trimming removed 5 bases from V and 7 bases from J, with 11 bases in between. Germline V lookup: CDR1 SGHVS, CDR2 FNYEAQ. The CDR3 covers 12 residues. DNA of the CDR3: TGTGCCAGCAGCCCGGGGGGGTTTGGCTACACCTTC. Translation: CASSPGGFGYTF.

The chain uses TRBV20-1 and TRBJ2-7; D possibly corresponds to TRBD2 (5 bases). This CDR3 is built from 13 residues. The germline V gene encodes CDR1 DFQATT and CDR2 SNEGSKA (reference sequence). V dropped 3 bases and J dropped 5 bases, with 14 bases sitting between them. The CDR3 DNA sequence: TGCAGTGCTAGGTCTAGCTGGAAGGACGAGCAGTACTTC. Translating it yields CSARSSWKDEQYF.